This T cell receptor (beta chain) was found in a study of human T cells and chemical hapten exposure. Study summary: Patches that contained 0.01% DPC were applied to the upper back and read at 6 days. Study results and limitations: Given that the donors had alopecia, their immune response may differ from that seen in healthy people.

TCRdb passed the RACE reads through MiXCR, listing each CDR3 protein once. The sample lists about 380,000 distinct CDR3 sequences, roughly 6% occurring once. As for time point: patch test 2, 6 weeks after DPC sensitization. Specified treatment: therapeutic diphenylcyclopropenone sensitization with weekly scalp DPC. Blood sampling preceded each patch test application. Alopecia patients between 18 and 70 years old and suitable for DPC were used as donors. V lost 5 bases and J lost 2, with 6 bases in between. Germline-derived CDR1 and CDR2 are MDHEN and SYDVKM. The CDR3 is 12 amino acids. Comment on this clonotype: The antigen is undetermined.

The origin of this receptor is a woman between 18 and 29 years old with alopecia areata. Some clones in this sample may be carry-over from other donors' samples. Sample: whole blood, taken in connection with sensitization to the hapten diphenylcyclopropenone (DPC). The V and J genes are TRBV28 and TRBJ2-5; D perhaps matches TRBD2 (6 bases). In DNA form, the CDR3 reads TGTGCCAGCAGTCGGGGGCAAGAGACCCAGTACTTC. This codes for CASSRGQETQYF.